This T cell receptor (beta chain) emerged from a study of blood T cell repertoires in COVID-19. Overall study: The samples span acute and convalescent COVID-19 from the United States, Italy and Spain.

Some clones are missing from TCRdb's copy, which holds only in-frame ones; the method was immunoSEQ multiplex PCR. The sample contains 100,000 to 150,000 clones, around four fifths of which appear only once. This CDR3 contains 19 residues. V was clipped by 1 base and J by 2 bases; unmatched bases: 15. Germline V gene data show CDR1 as MDHEN and CDR2 as SYDVKM. This TCR came from a man in his sixties with acute or convalescent COVID-19. Sequencing used peripheral blood. The V gene is TRBV28, the J gene TRBJ1-1; 8 nucleotides agree with TRBD1. The CDR3 bases are TGTGCCAGCAGTTTATCGGTAGCCAGCCAGGGGGCCATCAACACTGAAGCTTTCTTT. As protein: CASSLSVASQGAINTEAFF.